These T cell receptor beta chains were read from a single sample in a study of CD8 T cells in ankylosing spondylitis. In TCRdb, the 5' RACE reads were re-called with MiXCR into one record per CDR3 protein. The sample has 500,000 or so distinct CDR3 sequences; less than 6% are singletons. The specimen was blood, either unsorted or a sorted T cell fraction (not recorded which). The receptors derive from a male donor with ankylosing spondylitis. Each CDR3 is given with its conserved first and last residue. D genes are given only for firm matches. Rows give clone size only sometimes, using once, few, many, or a class for an expanded clone.

>TRBV10-3|many|NA|TRBJ2-7
CAISKVDGPYEQYF
TGTGCCATCAGTAAAGTCGACGGCCCCTACGAGCAGTACTTC
>TRBV9|many|NA|TRBJ2-6
CASSPRGAGANVLTF
TGTGCCAGCAGCCCCAGGGGCGCTGGGGCCAACGTCCTGACTTTC
>TRBV7-9|many|NA|TRBJ1-5
CASTLGSNQPQHF
TGTGCCAGCACCTTGGGTAGCAATCAGCCCCAGCATTTT
>TRBV12-3/TRBV12-4|few|TRBD2|TRBJ2-3
CASTLGAGGDTQYF
TGTGCCAGCACCTTAGGAGCGGGGGGAGATACGCAGTATTTT
>TRBV6-2/TRBV6-3|many|TRBD2|TRBJ2-1
CASSGTSGFSYNEQFF
TGTGCCAGCAGTGGGACTAGCGGATTTTCCTACAATGAGCAGTTCTTC
>TRBV20-1|NA|TRBD2|TRBJ2-2
CSARGGSGGINTGELFF
TGCAGTGCTAGAGGGGGTAGCGGGGGCATAAACACCGGGGAGCTGTTTTTT
>TRBV6-5|many|TRBD1|TRBJ2-7
CASSNPRQGASYEQYF
TGTGCCAGCAGTAACCCTCGGCAGGGGGCATCTTACGAGCAGTACTTC
>TRBV11-3|NA|TRBD1|TRBJ2-1
CASSGQGANEQFF
TGTGCCAGCAGTGGACAGGGGGCAAATGAGCAGTTCTTC
>TRBV12-3/TRBV12-4|many|TRBD2|TRBJ2-3
CASSRGLAGGGTDTQYF
TGTGCCAGCAGCAGAGGACTAGCGGGAGGCGGCACAGATACGCAGTATTTT
>TRBV5-1|many|NA|TRBJ2-7
CASSLAGLEQYF
TGCGCCAGCAGCTTGGCCGGTCTCGAGCAGTACTTC
>TRBV5-1|many|NA|TRBJ2-1
CASSSAEGVNEQFF
TGCGCCAGCAGCTCTGCCGAGGGGGTCAATGAGCAGTTCTTC
>TRBV5-1|NA|NA|TRBJ2-3
CASSLVKRTDSTDTQYF
TGCGCCAGCAGCTTGGTTAAAAGGACAGACAGCACAGATACGCAGTATTTT
>TRBV6-1|many|NA|TRBJ2-1
CASSLDRNTYNEQFF
TGTGCCAGCAGCCTCGACAGGAACACCTACAATGAGCAGTTCTTC
>TRBV4-2|many|TRBD1|TRBJ1-6
CASSPPGRDSSPLHF
TGTGCCAGCAGCCCCCCCGGTAGGGACAGTTCACCCCTCCACTTT
>TRBV6-1|many|TRBD1|TRBJ1-1
CASTRTGGETEAFF
TGTGCCAGCACCAGGACAGGGGGGGAGACTGAAGCTTTCTTT
>TRBV20-1|many|NA|TRBJ1-4
CSAQMTTNEKLFF
TGCAGTGCTCAGATGACAACTAATGAAAAACTGTTTTTT
>TRBV20-1|many|TRBD1|TRBJ1-6
CSARGDRNLPLHF
TGCAGTGCTAGAGGGGACAGAAACTTACCCCTCCACTTT
>TRBV11-2|many|NA|TRBJ2-7
CASSLGQAWGYEQYF
TGTGCCAGCAGCTTAGGACAGGCCTGGGGCTACGAGCAGTACTTC
>TRBV24-1|many|NA|TRBJ1-2
CATSDPGTTANYGYTF
TGTGCCACCAGTGATCCAGGGACAACCGCTAACTATGGCTACACCTTC
>TRBV29-1|many|NA|TRBJ2-7
CSVARDSSSYEQYF
TGCAGCGTTGCCCGGGATTCCAGTTCCTACGAGCAGTACTTC
>TRBV5-1|many|TRBD1|TRBJ1-4
CASTLGTANEKLFF
TGCGCCAGCACCCTCGGGACAGCTAATGAAAAACTGTTTTTT
>TRBV10-3|NA|TRBD1|TRBJ2-7
CATLSGTGKYEQYF
TGTGCCACCCTATCCGGGACAGGGAAGTACGAGCAGTACTTC
>TRBV11-2|NA|NA|TRBJ2-3
CASSPQWASSTDTQYF
TGTGCCAGCAGCCCTCAATGGGCCTCTAGCACAGATACGCAGTATTTT
>TRBV28|few|NA|TRBJ2-5
CASSVGLPKAPETQYF
TGTGCCAGCAGTGTGGGACTGCCGAAGGCTCCAGAGACCCAGTACTTC
>TRBV9|many|NA|TRBJ1-3
CASMTGRSAGNTIYF
TGTGCCAGCATGACTGGGAGGAGCGCTGGAAACACCATATATTTT
>TRBV20-1|many|TRBD2|TRBJ2-1
CSATGTSGRYNEQFF
TGCAGTGCCACCGGGACTAGCGGGAGGTACAATGAGCAGTTCTTC